A selection of T cell receptor beta chains follows, all from one sample in a study of blood T cell repertoires in COVID-19. Some clones are missing from TCRdb's copy, which holds only in-frame ones; the method was immunoSEQ multiplex PCR. Seen here are some 62,000 clones, under 80% observed once, and the top ten hold roughly 5%. The specimen sequenced was peripheral blood. The source is a human donor in a cohort sampled during active COVID-19. Both conserved end residues are part of each CDR3. A D gene is named only where the DNA matches it firmly. A row's size may be missing; if present it is once, few, many or a size class.

abundance	v_gene	j_gene	d_gene	CDR3nt	CDR3aa
.	TRBV7-2	TRBJ2-1	TRBD2	TGTGCCAGCAGCTTACTGCCTGCTAGCGGGGGTACCTACAATGAGCAGTTCTTC	CASSLLPASGGTYNEQFF
.	TRBV5-1	TRBJ2-3	TRBD2	TGCGCCAGCAGCTTGGCAGGCGGGGGGGCAGGCGGCACAGATACGCAGTATTTT	CASSLAGGGAGGTDTQYF
.	TRBV27	TRBJ1-2	TRBD1	TGTGCCAGCAGTTTATCCTACAGGGGGCTGAACTATGGCTACACCTTC	CASSLSYRGLNYGYTF
.	TRBV19	TRBJ2-4	TRBD1	TGTGCCACCCGGGACAGGGGGTCGAACATTCAGTACTTC	CATRDRGSNIQYF
.	TRBV30	TRBJ2-4	.	TGTGCCTGGAGTCGGGAGAGGTACACAAAAAACATTCAGTACTTC	CAWSRERYTKNIQYF
few	TRBV6-5	TRBJ1-5	.	TGTGCCAGCAGCCAGGGCGGGGATCAGCCCCAGCATTTT	CASSQGGDQPQHF
.	TRBV4-1	TRBJ2-3	TRBD1	TGCGCCAGCAGCCAAGAGGGCCAGGGGGTAGATACGCAGTATTTT	CASSQEGQGVDTQYF
.	TRBV28	TRBJ1-5	.	TGTGCCAGCAGTCTCCCCGGGACTTCGAATCAGCCCCAGCATTTT	CASSLPGTSNQPQHF
.	TRBV23-1	TRBJ2-6	.	TGCGCCAGCAGTCAAAAGAAACAGGACTCTGGGGCCAACGTCCTGACTTTC	CASSQKKQDSGANVLTF
.	TRBV6-2/TRBV6-3	TRBJ2-3	TRBD2	TGTGCCAGCAGTTACCCTACTAGCGGGGGGGCGGTCCGGGCAGATACGCAGTATTTT	CASSYPTSGGAVRADTQYF
.	TRBV25-1	TRBJ2-5	TRBD1	TGTGCCAGCACTTCACAGGGGGCAGGGGAGACCCAGTACTTC	CASTSQGAGETQYF
.	TRBV3-1/TRBV3-2	TRBJ2-5	TRBD1	TGTGCCAGCAGCCATCCTGGGCAGGGGGTGGAGACCCAGTACTTC	CASSHPGQGVETQYF
.	TRBV19	TRBJ1-2	TRBD1	TGTGCCAGTAACCCGACAGGGCCGTTTGGCTACACCTTC	CASNPTGPFGYTF
.	TRBV9	TRBJ2-7	.	TGTGCCAGCAGCGAGGGACATGGCATCGCCTACGAGCAGTACTTC	CASSEGHGIAYEQYF
.	TRBV5-5	TRBJ2-1	.	TGTGCCAGCACCTCCCTAGGGGCTATTTACAATGAGCAGTTCTTC	CASTSLGAIYNEQFF
once	TRBV3-1/TRBV3-2	TRBJ2-7	.	TGTGCCAGCAGCCAAGATGCTAGCGCTGGGAACGAGCAGTACTTC	CASSQDASAGNEQYF
.	TRBV3-1/TRBV3-2	TRBJ2-7	.	TGTGCCAGGGCGGGACCTACCGCCTTATACGAGCAGTACTTC	CARAGPTALYEQYF
once	TRBV19	TRBJ2-3	.	TGTGCCACGTCCAGAGGGGGAACTAGCACAGATACGCAGTATTTT	CATSRGGTSTDTQYF
.	TRBV6-5	TRBJ2-7	TRBD1	TGTGCCAGCAGTTACTCGTCAGGGACAGGGATCGAGCAGTACTTC	CASSYSSGTGIEQYF
medium-sized	TRBV2	TRBJ2-7	TRBD1	TGTGCCAGCAGTGAAGCGCGGGACAGGGTCAGGAACGAGCAGTACTTC	CASSEARDRVRNEQYF
.	TRBV30	TRBJ1-6	TRBD1	TGTGCCTGCCAAGGACAGGGCAATTCACCCCTCCACTTT	CACQGQGNSPLHF
.	TRBV5-6	TRBJ1-2	TRBD1	TGTGCCAGCAGGGGACAGGGGGTCTACTATGGCTACACCTTC	CASRGQGVYYGYTF
.	TRBV28	TRBJ1-5	.	TGTGCCAGCAGTTTCGGATTAGCCCTCAATCAGCCCCAGCATTTT	CASSFGLALNQPQHF
once	TRBV5-5	TRBJ1-4	.	TGTGCCAGCAGCTTGGGAGGCGGTAATGAAAAACTGTTTTTT	CASSLGGGNEKLFF
.	TRBV7-9	TRBJ2-1	TRBD2	TGTGCCAGCAGCTTATTTGCGGGGGGGCCAAGCGAGCAGTTCTTC	CASSLFAGGPSEQFF
.	TRBV19	TRBJ2-5	TRBD2	TGTGCCAGTAGTTCAGGACTAGCGGGGGGTCCCTTGGGGACCCAGTACTTC	CASSSGLAGGPLGTQYF
.	TRBV19	TRBJ2-5	.	TGTGCCAGTAAGCCCTCGAGAAGACAAGAGACCCAGTACTTC	CASKPSRRQETQYF
.	TRBV14	TRBJ1-4	TRBD1	TGTGCCAGCAGCCAAACGACAGGGCCGAATGAAAAACTGTTTTTT	CASSQTTGPNEKLFF
.	TRBV19	TRBJ2-3	TRBD1	TGTGCCAGTAGTCCCCTGACAGGGTTAGCAGATACGCAGTATTTT	CASSPLTGLADTQYF
.	TRBV4-2	TRBJ2-7	TRBD2	TGTGCCAGCAGCCAAGATTTATCCTTACGGGGGGGCTACGAGCAGTACTTC	CASSQDLSLRGGYEQYF
few	TRBV6-2/TRBV6-3	TRBJ1-6	.	TGTGCCAGCAGTTACAGGGGGTCACCAGCACCCCTCCACTTT	CASSYRGSPAPLHF
.	TRBV7-2	TRBJ1-4	TRBD1	TGTGCCAGCAGCAGCGGACAGGGATCGTATGAAAAACTGTTTTTT	CASSSGQGSYEKLFF
.	TRBV7-9	TRBJ2-2	TRBD2	TGTGCCAGCCTCCCAGCGGGGGGAAACACCGGGGAGCTGTTTTTT	CASLPAGGNTGELFF
.	TRBV12-3/TRBV12-4	TRBJ2-2	.	TGTGCCAGCAGATTTCGGGGGACCGGGGAGCTGTTTTTT	CASRFRGTGELFF
.	TRBV7-8	TRBJ2-3	.	TGTGCCATCGCGGTGCAACACGAGGTAGATACGCAGTATTTT	CAIAVQHEVDTQYF
.	TRBV5-1	TRBJ2-5	.	TGCGCCAGCAGCTTGGGGGGCTCCATGGAGACCCAGTACTTC	CASSLGGSMETQYF
.	TRBV7-9	TRBJ2-3	TRBD1	TGTGCCAGCAGCTTAGACAGGGGACAGACGATAACAGATACGCAGTATTTT	CASSLDRGQTITDTQYF
.	TRBV7-8	TRBJ1-2	.	TGTGCCAGCAGCTTAGGGCGGGAGGATGGCTACACCTTC	CASSLGREDGYTF
.	TRBV7-2	TRBJ2-5	TRBD2	TGTGCCAGCAGCGCCGGACTAGGGTCACAAGAGACCCAGTACTTC	CASSAGLGSQETQYF
.	TRBV29-1	TRBJ2-7	TRBD1	TGCAGCGTCGCCCCCGGACAGGGGACACAACAGTACTTC	CSVAPGQGTQQYF
.	TRBV6-2/TRBV6-3	TRBJ1-5	TRBD1	TGTGCCAGCAGTACAGGGGCATATAGCAATCAGCCCCAGCATTTT	CASSTGAYSNQPQHF
.	TRBV27	TRBJ1-1	.	TGTGCCAGCAGTCTCACAGGGACGGGGGGACTGAACACTGAAGCTTTCTTT	CASSLTGTGGLNTEAFF
few	TRBV7-9	TRBJ1-2	TRBD1	TGTGCCAGCAGCTACCGGGACAGGGGGAGCTACACCTTC	CASSYRDRGSYTF
.	TRBV3-1/TRBV3-2	TRBJ1-2	.	TGTGCCAGCAGCCACGGGGTAGTAGGTGGCTACACCTTC	CASSHGVVGGYTF
.	TRBV2	TRBJ2-3	.	TGTGCCAGCCAGCGGTTGGCAGGGGGCACAGATACGCAGTATTTT	CASQRLAGGTDTQYF
.	TRBV10-1	TRBJ1-2	.	TGCGCCAGCAGTGAGTACAGGAGCCCTACCTCCGTTAACTATGGCTACACCTTC	CASSEYRSPTSVNYGYTF
.	TRBV6-5	TRBJ2-2	TRBD1	TGTGCCAGCAACCTCGACAGGGGCCACGGGGAGCTGTTTTTT	CASNLDRGHGELFF
.	TRBV18	TRBJ2-1	TRBD1	TGTGCCAGCTCACCAACTGCCGGGACAGCCTACAATGAGCAGTTCTTC	CASSPTAGTAYNEQFF
.	TRBV28	TRBJ2-3	.	TGTGCCAGCAGTCCCGGACTTTACACAGATACGCAGTATTTT	CASSPGLYTDTQYF